This T cell receptor beta chain was retrieved from a study of cytomegalovirus exposure and HLA in healthy donors. 13 Jbeta primers and 60 Vbeta primers were used for the PCR. Sequencing used immunoSEQ multiplex PCR; TCRdb keeps in-frame clones, though not all of them. This sample's table has 150,000 to 200,000 clones. The germline CDR1 and CDR2 sequences are MNHNS and SASEGT. The CDR3 loop spans 17 amino acids. Trimming stripped 3 bases from V and 7 bases from J, with 19 bases between. Sequenced sample: PBMCs. The clonotype originates from a woman between 18 and 30 years old in good health and CMV-seropositive. The chain combines TRBV6-1 with TRBJ1-6; D may be TRBD1 (6 bases). The CDR3 nucleotides are TGTGCCAGCAGTGAGGTCGGGAGGGGACAACTAAATTCACCCCTCCACTTT. It specifies CASSEVGRGQLNSPLHF.